A single sample gave rise to the 20 T cell receptor beta chains below, sequenced in a study of T cell clonality in common variable immunodeficiency. Sequenced by immunoSEQ multiplex PCR; TCRdb stores in-frame clones only, minus some. The counts give about 43,000 clones, none of them seen only once; 2% to 2.5% is held by the top ten. The sample was peripheral blood mononuclear cells. The receptors were gathered from a person between 18 and 75 years old in good health.

This clone appeared many times. The read comes to an end 3 residues before the CDR3 does, leaving the germline J gene to fill in the end. V usage is TRBV19 and J usage is TRBJ1-4, with 8 bases lining up with TRBD1. The CDR3 is 14 amino acids. The V segment lost 9 bases and the J segment 4 bases; nucleotides outside the gene matches: 7. The V gene's germline CDR1 is LNHDA and CDR2 SQIVND (reference sequence). The CDR3 sequence: CASRGQGYNEKLFF. The sequenced part of the CDR3 DNA is TGTGCCAGCCGCGGACAGGGTTATAATGAAAAA. Supplemented by reference TRBV19 and TRBJ1-4, the full variable domain reads DGGITQSPKYLFRKEGQNVTLSCEQNLNHDAMYWYRQDPGQGLRLIYYSQIVNDFQKGDIAEGYSVSREKKESFPLTVTSAQKNPTAFYLCASRGQGYNEKLFFGSGTQLSVL.

This clone was counted at least ten times. The read is 3 residues too short to cover the CDR3 end, so that end is filled in from the germline J gene. This chain joins TRBV7-3 and TRBJ1-1; D possibly corresponds to TRBD1 (5 bases). The CDR3 totals 13 residues. Germline loops: CDR1 SGHTA, CDR2 FQGTGA. V was clipped by 4 bases and J by 4 bases, with 10 bases between them. The CDR3 is CASSSRGGTEAFF. The covered CDR3 bases are TGTGCCAGCAGCTCACGGGGGGGCACTGAA.

Ten or more counts support this clone. The CDR3 extends 3 residues past the end of the read, so its final part is completed from the germline J gene. The J gene is TRBJ2-1, the V gene TRBV5-1; maybe TRBD1 (5 bases). This CDR3 has 15 residues. Trimming shortened V by 4 bases and J by 7 bases, and 18 bases separated the two germline ends. CDR1 is SGHRS and CDR2 is YFSETQ in the germline V gene. The CDR3 sequence is CASSPDNQKGNEQFF. CDR3 DNA (partial): TGCGCCAGCAGCCCGGACAACCAGAAGGGGAATGAG. Based on the CDR3 plus reference TRBV5-1 and TRBJ2-1, the full variable domain is KAGVTQTPRYLIKTRGQQVTLSCSPISGHRSVSWYQQTPGQGLQFLFEYFSETQRNKGNFPGRFSGRQFSNSRSEMNVSTLELGDSALYLCASSPDNQKGNEQFFGPGTRLTVL.

In its sample, this clone was seen many times. The read comes to an end 3 residues before the CDR3 does, leaving the germline J gene to fill in the end. This CDR3 is also generated by other DNA sequences in the sample. The genes are TRBV19 and TRBJ1-1; no reliable D call. Deletions cut 6 bases from V and 1 base from J, with 9 bases between. Per germline, CDR1 LNHDA and CDR2 SQIVND (reference sequence). The CDR3 has 13 residues. The DNA read from the CDR3 is TGTGCCAGTAGCTTGGCTGGGAACACTGAA. It translates to CASSLAGNTE. The entire CDR3 sequence reads CASSLAGNTEAFF. Complete variable domain (other parts from reference TRBV19 and TRBJ1-1): DGGITQSPKYLFRKEGQNVTLSCEQNLNHDAMYWYRQDPGQGLRLIYYSQIVNDFQKGDIAEGYSVSREKKESFPLTVTSAQKNPTAFYLCASSLAGNTEAFFGQGTRLTVV.

This clone was picked up many times. The read stops 3 residues short of the end of the CDR3; the missing end is completed from the germline J gene. The rearrangement links TRBV10-3 to TRBJ1-1; D remains unclear. The V and J ends lost 6 bases and 5 bases respectively, with 13 bases between them. The germline CDR1 and CDR2 sequences are ENHRY and SYGVKD. The length of the CDR3 is 13 residues. The CDR3 loop is CAIRSRRATEAFF. The sequenced CDR3 bases are TGTGCCATCAGATCCCGGCGAGCGACTGAA.

This clone was detected a few times. The CDR3 is cut off 3 residues early in the read; its end comes from the germline J gene. The gene calls are TRBV27 and TRBJ2-7, with 11 bases aligning to TRBD2. The CDR3 extends over 16 amino acids. Germline-derived CDR1 and CDR2 are MNHEY and SMNVEV (reference sequence). Trimming removed 4 bases from V and 3 bases from J; junction bases left unmatched: 8. CDR3 sequence: CASSSWGTSGIYEQYF. The CDR3 bases that were read are TGTGCCAGCAGTTCCTGGGGGACTAGCGGAATCTACGAG.

In its sample, this clone was seen many times. The read ends 3 residues early relative to the CDR3; the germline J gene fills the gap. The V and J genes are TRBV20-1 and TRBJ2-2; 8 bases agree with TRBD2. V shed 0 bases and J 6 bases; nucleotides not matched to a gene: 0. Looked up from germline, CDR1 is DFQATT and CDR2 is SNEGSKA (reference sequence). The CDR3 length is 13 residues. CDR3 loop: CSAREREAGELFF. The covered CDR3 bases are TGCAGTGCTAGAGAGCGGGAGGCCGGGGAG.

This clone was counted only a few times. The CDR3 end is not reached by the read, which stops 3 residues before it; the germline J gene fills it in. This sequence joins TRBV11-2 and TRBJ1-1, with D unclear. With 0 bases removed from V and 4 bases from J, the gap between germline ends came to 12 bases. The germline CDR1 and CDR2 sequences are SGHAT and FQNNGV. This CDR3 has 15 residues. This CDR3 reads CASSLDRGGGTEAFF. The sequenced CDR3 bases are TGTGCCAGCAGCTTAGATCGGGGAGGTGGCACTGAA.

This clone was seen a handful of times. The read stops 3 residues short of the end of the CDR3; the missing end is completed from the germline J gene. The V gene is TRBV6-1, the J gene TRBJ1-2; D is undetermined. The CDR3 sequence is 17 residues long. From germline, CDR1 is MNHNS and CDR2 SASEGT. CDR3 region: CASSEATAVVGTDTYTF. CDR3 DNA (partial): TGTGCCAGCAGTGAAGCAACCGCCGTGGTAGGCACAGATACC.

This clone was seen repeatedly, ten times or more. Sequencing ends 3 residues short of the CDR3 end; the germline J gene provides the rest. The genes are TRBV20-1 and TRBJ2-2, with D uncertain. Germline assignment: CDR1 DFQATT and CDR2 SNEGSKA (reference sequence). The CDR3 contains 15 residues. The V and J ends lost 2 bases and 4 bases respectively, with 14 bases between them. CDR3 amino acids: CSARNQAKTTGELFF. The part of the CDR3 DNA that was read is TGCAGTGCTAGAAACCAGGCTAAAACCACCGGGGAG.

This clone was seen repeatedly, ten times or more. The read terminates 3 residues ahead of where the CDR3 ends, so the germline J gene completes it. This sequence joins TRBV5-6 and TRBJ1-1; a weak D match, TRBD1 (6 bases). This CDR3 is built from 14 residues. CDR1 and CDR2 from the germline V gene are SGHDT and YYEEEE. V lost 4 bases and J 3 bases, leaving 13 bases between the germline ends. The CDR3 bases that were read are TGTGCCAGCAGCGACACAACAGGGTACACTGAA. Protein: CASSDTTGYTE. The CDR3 in full is CASSDTTGYTEAFF. Complete variable domain (other parts from reference TRBV5-6 and TRBJ1-1): DAGVTQSPTHLIKTRGQQVTLRCSPKSGHDTVSWYQQALGQGPQFIFQYYEEEERQRGNFPDRFSGHQFPNYSSELNVNALLLGDSALYLCASSDTTGYTEAFFGQGTRLTVV.

This clone was counted a few times. The read ends 3 residues before the CDR3 terminus; that terminus is restored from the germline J gene. V and J are TRBV7-2 and TRBJ1-2, with D perhaps TRBD1 (6 bases). This CDR3 contains 15 residues. The germline CDR1 and CDR2 sequences are SGHTA and FQGNSA. CDR3 residues: CASSPPEGGRKGYTF. The sequenced CDR3 bases are TGTGCCAGCAGCCCCCCAGAGGGGGGGAGGAAAGGC.

The sample holds many counts of this clone. The read ends 3 residues early relative to the CDR3; the germline J gene fills the gap. The rearrangement joins TRBV18 to TRBJ2-2, with D hard to call. CDR1 is KGHSH and CDR2 is LQKENI in the germline V gene. CDR3 length: 14 amino acids. V gave up 1 base and J gave up 1 base, with 4 bases separating them. CDR3 in amino acids: CASSPLVNTGELFF. The part of the CDR3 DNA that was read is TGTGCCAGCTCACCACTCGTGAACACCGGGGAG.

This clone appeared many times. The sequenced fragment ends 3 residues before the CDR3 boundary, so the rest is inferred from the germline J gene. At the DNA level, this CDR3 is encoded by other sequences in the same sample as well. The chain recombines TRBV5-1 with TRBJ1-4, with 9 bases fitting TRBD1. Trimming cost V 4 bases and J 2 bases; bases outside gene matches: 3. Germline CDR1 is SGHRS and CDR2 is YFSETQ. The length of the CDR3 is 15 residues. CDR3 protein: CASSRQGETNEKLFF. Incomplete CDR3 DNA: TGCGCCAGCAGCCGACAGGGGGAGACTAATGAAAAA.

About this clone itself: A much larger clone is a single base away; this may be a read error. The CDR3 goes on 3 residues after the read ends, and that part is filled in from the germline J gene. Other DNA sequences in this specimen translate into the identical CDR3. The J gene is TRBJ1-1, the V gene TRBV2, with TRBD1 matching 8 bases. The CDR3 has 14 residues. Per the germline V gene, CDR1 is SNHLY and CDR2 is FYNNEI. CDR3 loop: CASKLDRVPTEAFF. Incomplete CDR3 DNA: TGTGCCAGCAAGCTGGACAGGGTACCCACCGAA. Looking up the rest from reference TRBV2 and TRBJ1-1 gives the full variable domain: EPEVTQTPSHQVTQMGQEVILRCVPISNHLYFYWYRQILGQKVEFLVSFYNNEISEKSEIFDDQFSVERPDGSNFTLKIRSTKLEDSAMYFCASKLDRVPTEAFFGQGTRLTVV.

Many counts were recorded for this clone. The read terminates 3 residues ahead of where the CDR3 ends, so the germline J gene completes it. The chain recombines TRBV2 with TRBJ1-2; 7 positions agree with TRBD1. Germline CDR1 reads SNHLY; CDR2 reads FYNNEI. The CDR3 sequence is 13 residues long. Losses at the gene ends were 1 base for V and 5 bases for J; bases not matched to a gene: 1. The CDR3 sequence is CASSEGDRYGYTF. The covered CDR3 bases are TGTGCCAGCAGTGAAGGGGACAGATATGGC. The entire variable domain, with the rest obtained from reference TRBV2 and TRBJ1-2, is as follows: EPEVTQTPSHQVTQMGQEVILRCVPISNHLYFYWYRQILGQKVEFLVSFYNNEISEKSEIFDDQFSVERPDGSNFTLKIRSTKLEDSAMYFCASSEGDRYGYTFGSGTRLTVV.

This clone was observed at least ten times. Read data end 3 residues before the CDR3 end; the end is taken from the germline J gene. The V gene is TRBV19, the J gene TRBJ1-2; TRBD1 matches 9 bases. The CDR3 runs to 15 residues. V trimming: 5 bases; J trimming: 2 bases; junction bases outside the gene matches: 6. Looked up from germline, CDR1 is LNHDA and CDR2 is SQIVND (reference sequence). The sequenced part of the CDR3 DNA is TGTGCCAGTAGTGCTTCGACAGGGGGGAACTATGGC. It is translated as CASSASTGGNYG. The entire CDR3 reads CASSASTGGNYGYTF. Full variable domain (rest looked up from reference TRBV19 and TRBJ1-2): DGGITQSPKYLFRKEGQNVTLSCEQNLNHDAMYWYRQDPGQGLRLIYYSQIVNDFQKGDIAEGYSVSREKKESFPLTVTSAQKNPTAFYLCASSASTGGNYGYTFGSGTRLTVV.

The table lists this clone with many counts. The observed sequence ends 3 residues before the CDR3 terminus, with the missing tail filled in from the germline J gene. The rearrangement uses TRBV5-6 and TRBJ1-5, with 9 bases aligning to TRBD1. The CDR3 runs to 15 residues. Germline V gene lookup returns CDR1 SGHDT and CDR2 YYEEEE. The V gene end was trimmed by 3 bases and the J gene end by 7 bases; junction bases not matched to a gene: 8. CDR3 residues: CASSSGTGIAQPQHF. The CDR3 bases that were read are TGTGCCAGCAGCTCGGGGACAGGGATTGCCCAGCCC.

This clone was seen many times. The read halts 3 residues ahead of the CDR3 end, with the missing end drawn from the germline J gene. The chain uses TRBV20-1 and TRBJ2-3, with TRBD2 identical over 8 bases. The germline V gene encodes CDR1 DFQATT and CDR2 SNEGSKA (reference sequence). This CDR3 is built from 15 residues. The V gene end was trimmed by 6 bases and the J gene end by 5 bases; junction bases not matched to a gene: 13. CDR3 DNA (partial): TGCAGTGCCCGGGCTGCGGGAGGCGGGGTAGATACG. Protein: CSARAAGGGVDT. The entire CDR3 protein is CSARAAGGGVDTQYF.

This clone was seen ten or more times. The sequenced fragment ends 3 residues before the CDR3 boundary, so the rest is inferred from the germline J gene. The chain joins TRBV5-4 to TRBJ2-5, with 7 bases matching TRBD1. V lost 1 base and J lost 5; bases outside the gene matches: 5. The CDR3 runs to 14 residues. CDR1 SGHNT and CDR2 YYREEE come from the germline V gene (reference sequence). CDR3 DNA, as far as it was read: TGTGCCAGCAGCTTGCTCGGCAGGGGGGAGACC. As protein: CASSLLGRGET. The CDR3 in full is CASSLLGRGETQYF.